This note documents a single TCR beta chain sequence. Its antigen is unknown. This specimen comes from a study of monozygotic twins with inflammatory bowel disease. UMIs were attached via template switching, each with a 6-nucleotide sample barcode. TCRdb re-called the 5' RACE reads; one entry per CDR3 protein, DNA not given. The sample table sets out under 200,000 distinct CDR3 sequences. CDR3 size: 15 residues. Per germline, CDR1 SGHTA and CDR2 FQGNSA. Overall study results and limits: Healthy twins shared more clonotypes with others than IBD patients, most markedly active ones. Healthy co-twins exceeded IBD patients in TCRbeta diversity as measured by inverse Simpson.

This sequence originates from a human donor with ulcerative colitis or Crohn's disease, or a healthy co-twin of an affected twin (not recorded which). Sequenced input: blood. The chain uses TRBV7-2 and TRBJ2-3; lacking DNA, the TRBD1 call made by TCRdb goes unchecked. This CDR3 reads CASSLGTQWGDTQYF. Looking up the rest from reference TRBV7-2 and TRBJ2-3 gives the full variable domain: GAGVSQSPSNKVTEKGKDVELRCDPISGHTALYWYRQSLGQGLEFLIYFQGNSAPDKSGLPSDRFSAERTGGSVSTLTIQRTQQEDSAVYLCASSLGTQWGDTQYFGPGTRLTVL.